One sample yielded the 23 T cell receptor beta chains listed below, sequenced in a study of T cell responses to AZD1222 COVID-19 vaccine. Profiling relied on immunoSEQ multiplex PCR, and the TCRdb table lists in-frame clones only, not all of them. The sample carries tens of thousands of clones, around nine tenths recorded once. The input for sequencing was peripheral blood, taken on day 0 of AZD1222 vaccination. These TCRs come from an adult in good health.

The chain is built from TRBV19 and TRBJ1-2; the D gene is possibly TRBD1 (6 bases). The V gene lost 0 bases and the J gene lost 4 bases, with 15 bases spanning the gap. The CDR3 spans 16 residues. Germline V gene sequence: CDR1 LNHDA, CDR2 SQIVND (reference sequence). The CDR3 bases are TGTGCCAGTAGTATAGACGGACAGTTTTCGGGCTATGGCTACACCTTC. The encoded protein is CASSIDGQFSGYGYTF.

V and J are TRBV18 and TRBJ1-1; the D is unclear. V dropped 0 bases and J dropped 5 bases, with 10 bases sitting between them. CDR3 size: 14 residues. CDR1 is KGHSH and CDR2 is LQKENI in the germline V gene. The chain's CDR3 is CASSPPSGGTEAFF. DNA of the CDR3: TGTGCCAGCTCACCACCGTCGGGAGGGACTGAAGCTTTCTTT.

The V and J genes are TRBV10-3 and TRBJ2-3, with D possibly called TRBD1 or TRBD2 (6 bases each). Germline-derived CDR1 and CDR2 are ENHRY and SYGVKD. Trimming shortened V by 3 bases and J by 0 bases, and 19 bases separated the two germline ends. This CDR3 spans 18 amino acids. CDR3 in amino acids: CAISDKGVKGGSTDTQYF. The CDR3 nucleotides read TGTGCCATCAGTGATAAAGGGGTGAAGGGGGGAAGCACAGATACGCAGTATTTT.

The gene calls are TRBV7-2 and TRBJ1-2, with D maybe TRBD1 (6 bases). V gave up 2 bases and J gave up 4 bases, with 14 bases separating them. In germline, CDR1 is SGHTA, CDR2 FQGNSA. The CDR3 has 15 residues. The CDR3 nucleotides read TGTGCCAGCAGCTTAATGCCAGGGGTTCCCTATGGCTACACCTTC. Its protein is CASSLMPGVPYGYTF.

The chain has TRBV2 and TRBJ1-2; D uncertain. The CDR3 extends over 14 amino acids. CDR1 and CDR2 (germline): SNHLY, FYNNEI. The V and J ends lost 4 bases and 0 bases respectively, with 9 bases between them. The CDR3 here is CASSGADTNYGYTF. For the CDR3, the DNA is TGTGCCAGCAGTGGGGCAGATACTAACTATGGCTACACCTTC.

The rearrangement links TRBV30 to TRBJ1-4; D might be TRBD1 (6 bases). The CDR3 totals 13 residues. V lost 6 bases to trimming and J lost 7 bases, with 15 bases between them. Per the germline V gene, CDR1 is GTSNPN and CDR2 is SVGIG (reference sequence). The CDR3 DNA is TGTGCCTGCCAAGGGGGATTCATTGAAAAACTGTTTTTT. As protein: CACQGGFIEKLFF.

This rearrangement joins TRBV19 to TRBJ1-1; D gene uncertain. The CDR3 loop spans 14 amino acids. Germline CDR1 and CDR2: LNHDA and SQIVND (reference sequence). The V end was cut by 2 bases, the J end by 1 base, with 8 bases between. The chain's CDR3 is CASSITVQNTEAFF. The CDR3 coding sequence is TGTGCCAGTAGTATAACGGTCCAGAACACTGAAGCTTTCTTT.

The chain is built from TRBV5-1 and TRBJ2-3, with 12 bases matching TRBD1. CDR1 is SGHRS, CDR2 YFSETQ, per germline. V was clipped by 4 bases and J by 2 bases; unmatched bases: 5. The CDR3 covers 16 residues. The CDR3 loop reads CASSKGQGAYTDTQYF. The CDR3 DNA sequence: TGCGCCAGCAGCAAGGGACAGGGGGCTTACACAGATACGCAGTATTTT.

The chain joins TRBV5-1 to TRBJ1-2; D possibly corresponds to TRBD1 (5 bases). Trimming removed 6 bases from V and 4 bases from J, with 13 bases in between. Germline lookup yields CDR1 SGHRS and CDR2 YFSETQ. CDR3 length: 13 residues. CDR3 nucleotide sequence: TGCGCCAGCACCCGGGACGGGGGCTATGGCTACACCTTC. Translation: CASTRDGGYGYTF.

This chain connects TRBV19 to TRBJ2-1; 7 bases are shared with TRBD1. The CDR3 is 14 residues long. Trimming cost V 1 base and J 7 bases; bases outside gene matches: 4. Germline CDR1 reads LNHDA; CDR2 reads SQIVND (reference sequence). Here the CDR3 DNA reads TGTGCCAGTAGTATAGGGCAGGGGGTTAATGAGCAGTTCTTC. It specifies CASSIGQGVNEQFF.

The chain has TRBV18 and TRBJ2-7, with D tentatively TRBD1 (5 bases). The CDR3 covers 15 residues. Germline lookup yields CDR1 KGHSH and CDR2 LQKENI. V lost 3 bases, J lost 7 bases, and 19 bases lay in between. CDR3: CASSPGLRQLREQYF. The CDR3 DNA reads TGTGCCAGCTCACCGGGTCTACGACAGTTGAGAGAGCAGTACTTC.

The CDR3 DNA reads as TGTGCCAGCAGGACGACAGGGCCATCGAGCGAGCAGTACTTC. Translating it yields CASRTTGPSSEQYF. The gene calls are TRBV27 and TRBJ2-7, with 7 positions matching TRBD1. Germline V gene data show CDR1 as MNHEY and CDR2 as SMNVEV (reference sequence). The length of the CDR3 is 14 residues. The V gene end was trimmed by 6 bases and the J gene end by 6 bases; junction bases not matched to a gene: 11.

The rearrangement links TRBV6-5 to TRBJ1-2; 9 bases match TRBD1. The V gene's germline CDR1 is MNHEY and CDR2 SVGAGI. The CDR3 has 14 amino acids. Trimming took 6 bases from V and 4 from J; bases not matched to a gene: 6. CDR3 nucleotides: TGTGCCAGCAGGTCACAGGGGGCGGTCTATGGCTACACCTTC. Encoded protein: CASRSQGAVYGYTF.

V and J are TRBV12-3 or TRBV12-4 and TRBJ2-7; weak D call: TRBD2 (5 bases). This CDR3 is built from 12 residues. Trimming cost V 6 bases and J 3 bases, with 9 bases left between them. The CDR3 nucleotides read TGTGCCAGCAGCCCAGAGGGCTACGAGCAGTACTTC. It encodes CASSPEGYEQYF.

The V gene is TRBV11-2, the J gene TRBJ2-5; D might be TRBD1 or TRBD2, each matching 6 bases. The CDR3 contains 14 residues. CDR1 is SGHAT, CDR2 FQNNGV, per germline. The V end lost 7 bases, the J end lost 5 bases, and 17 bases lay between the germline ends. The CDR3, as DNA: TGTGCCAGCACTTATGGGGGCGGGGAGGAGACCCAGTACTTC. Amino acid sequence: CASTYGGGEETQYF.

This sequence joins TRBV2 and TRBJ2-7; either TRBD1 or TRBD2 may fit D (5 bases each). CDR1 is SNHLY and CDR2 is FYNNEI in the germline V gene. V lost 3 bases and J 2 bases, leaving 8 bases between the germline ends. The CDR3 is 13 amino acids. This chain's CDR3 is CASSEGVPYEQYF. The CDR3 DNA is TGTGCCAGCAGTGAGGGGGTTCCCTACGAGCAGTACTTC.

In regard to this clone: Distinct nucleotide sequences in the sample also encode this CDR3. This chain uses TRBV11-2 with TRBJ2-7; D gene unclear. Trimming stripped 5 bases from V and 3 bases from J, with 17 bases between. This CDR3 comprises 15 residues. CDR1 is SGHAT, CDR2 FQNNGV, per germline. The CDR3 DNA is TGTGCCAGCAGCGGTCTTGCAGCCAGGATCTACGAGCAGTACTTC. It yields the protein CASSGLAARIYEQYF.

This chain connects TRBV10-3 to TRBJ1-4; D call uncertain. Per germline, CDR1 ENHRY and CDR2 SYGVKD. Trimming stripped 6 bases from V and 7 bases from J, with 18 bases between. The CDR3 covers 15 residues. The CDR3 loop reads CAIRLPPSPGEKLFF. The DNA for the CDR3 is TGTGCCATCAGGCTCCCTCCTAGCCCCGGTGAAAAACTGTTTTTT.

Only a few counts were recorded for this clone. The chain has TRBV9 and TRBJ1-2; D gene ambiguous. CDR1 and CDR2 from the germline V gene are SGDLS and YYNGEE. This CDR3 contains 13 residues. V lost 0 bases, J lost 8 bases, and 11 bases lay in between. The CDR3 nucleotides are TGTGCCAGCAGCGTAGCTGAGAGTTTGGGCTACACCTTC. Encoded protein: CASSVAESLGYTF.

The chain is built from TRBV7-9 and TRBJ2-3; D is unresolved. CDR3 length equals 13 residues. CDR1 SEHNR and CDR2 FQNEAQ come from the germline V gene (reference sequence). The V end lost 1 base, the J end lost 2 bases, and 4 bases lay between the germline ends. CDR3 nucleotides: TGTGCCAGCAGCTTAGTGCTCACAGATACGCAGTATTTT. Protein: CASSLVLTDTQYF. Complete variable domain (other parts from reference TRBV7-9 and TRBJ2-3): DTGVSQNPRHKITKRGQNVTFRCDPISEHNRLYWYRQTLGQGPEFLTYFQNEAQLEKSRLLSDRFSAERPKGSFSTLEIQRTEQGDSAMYLCASSLVLTDTQYFGPGTRLTVL.

The V and J genes are TRBV6-5 and TRBJ1-5, with TRBD1 as a possible D gene (6 bases). The CDR3 sequence is 15 residues long. Trimming removed 5 bases from V and 3 bases from J, with 14 bases in between. CDR1 is MNHEY and CDR2 is SVGAGI in the germline V gene. CDR3 protein: CASSPGTTFNQPQHF. The CDR3 DNA sequence: TGTGCCAGCAGTCCCGGGACAACTTTCAATCAGCCCCAGCATTTT.

The chain couples TRBV7-8 to TRBJ1-5; D remains ambiguous. The germline V and J ends were trimmed by 1 base and 4 bases, with 5 bases remaining between them. The CDR3 sequence is 13 residues long. Per germline, CDR1 SGHVS and CDR2 FQNEAQ. CDR3 DNA sequence: TGTGCCAGCAGCTTAGATGGGAATCAGCCCCAGCATTTT. This codes for CASSLDGNQPQHF. The full variable domain, in which reference TRBV7-8 and TRBJ1-5 provide the parts outside the CDR3, is GAGVSQSPRYKVAKRGQDVALRCDPISGHVSLFWYQQALGQGPEFLTYFQNEAQLDKSGLPSDRFFAERPEGSVSTLKIQRTQQEDSAVYLCASSLDGNQPQHFGDGTRLSIL.

J is TRBJ1-1 and V is TRBV5-6; 8 nucleotides match TRBD1. V dropped 4 bases and J dropped 6; count of bases not matched to a gene: 11. The length of the CDR3 is 15 residues. Germline CDR1 SGHDT, CDR2 YYEEEE. CDR3 DNA sequence: TGTGCCAGCAGCCTTCGGACAGGGAGGGCGGCTGAAGCTTTCTTT. Encoded protein: CASSLRTGRAAEAFF. The entire variable domain, with the rest obtained from reference TRBV5-6 and TRBJ1-1, is as follows: DAGVTQSPTHLIKTRGQQVTLRCSPKSGHDTVSWYQQALGQGPQFIFQYYEEEERQRGNFPDRFSGHQFPNYSSELNVNALLLGDSALYLCASSLRTGRAAEAFFGQGTRLTVV.